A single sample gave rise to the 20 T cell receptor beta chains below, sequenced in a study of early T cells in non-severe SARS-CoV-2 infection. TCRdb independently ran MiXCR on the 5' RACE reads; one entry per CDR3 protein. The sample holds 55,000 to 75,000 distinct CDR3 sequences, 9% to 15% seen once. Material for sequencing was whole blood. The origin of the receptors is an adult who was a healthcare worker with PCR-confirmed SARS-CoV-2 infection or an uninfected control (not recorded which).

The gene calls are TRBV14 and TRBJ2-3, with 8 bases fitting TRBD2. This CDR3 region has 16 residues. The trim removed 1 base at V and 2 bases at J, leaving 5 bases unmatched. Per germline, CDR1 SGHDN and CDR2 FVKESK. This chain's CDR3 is CASSQAASGYTDTQYF. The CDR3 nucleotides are TGTGCCAGCAGCCAAGCGGCTAGCGGGTACACAGATACGCAGTATTTT.

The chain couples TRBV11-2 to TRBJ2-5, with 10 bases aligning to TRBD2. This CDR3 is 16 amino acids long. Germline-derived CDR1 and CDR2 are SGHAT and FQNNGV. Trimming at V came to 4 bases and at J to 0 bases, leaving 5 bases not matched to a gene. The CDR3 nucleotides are TGTGCCAGCAGCTACGGACTAGCGGCGTACCAAGAGACCCAGTACTTC. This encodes CASSYGLAAYQETQYF.

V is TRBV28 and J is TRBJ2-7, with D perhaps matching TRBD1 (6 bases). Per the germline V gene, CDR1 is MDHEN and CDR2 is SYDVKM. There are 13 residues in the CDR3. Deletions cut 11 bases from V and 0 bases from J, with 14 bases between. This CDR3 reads CAARDRLSYEQYF. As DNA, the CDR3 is TGTGCCGCCCGCGACAGGCTCTCCTACGAGCAGTACTTC.

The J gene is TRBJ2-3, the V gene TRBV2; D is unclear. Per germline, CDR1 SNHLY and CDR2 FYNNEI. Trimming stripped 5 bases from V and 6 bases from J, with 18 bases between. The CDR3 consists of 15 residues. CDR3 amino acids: CASSRQGSPRDTQYF. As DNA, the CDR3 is TGTGCCAGCAGTCGACAAGGGTCGCCTCGGGATACGCAGTATTTT.

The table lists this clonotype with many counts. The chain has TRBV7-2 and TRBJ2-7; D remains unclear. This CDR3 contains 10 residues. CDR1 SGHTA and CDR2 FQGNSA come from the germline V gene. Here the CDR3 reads CGANSYEQYF. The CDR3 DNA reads TGTGGGGCCAACTCCTACGAGCAGTACTTC.

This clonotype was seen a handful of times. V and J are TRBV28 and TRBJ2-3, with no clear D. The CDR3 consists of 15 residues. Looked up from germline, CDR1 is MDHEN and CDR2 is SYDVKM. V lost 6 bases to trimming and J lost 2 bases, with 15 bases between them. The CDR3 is CASSQDRVLTDTQYF. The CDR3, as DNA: TGTGCCAGCAGCCAGGACCGAGTACTCACAGATACGCAGTATTTT.

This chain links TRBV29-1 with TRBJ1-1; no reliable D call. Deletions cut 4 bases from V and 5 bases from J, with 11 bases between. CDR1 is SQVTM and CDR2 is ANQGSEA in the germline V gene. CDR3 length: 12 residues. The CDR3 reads CSVVRAVTEAFF. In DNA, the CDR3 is TGCAGCGTTGTTAGGGCGGTAACTGAAGCTTTCTTT.

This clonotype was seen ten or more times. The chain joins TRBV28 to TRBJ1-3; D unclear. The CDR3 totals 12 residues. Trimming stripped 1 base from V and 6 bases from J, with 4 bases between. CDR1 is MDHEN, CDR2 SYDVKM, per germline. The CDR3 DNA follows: TGTGCCAGCAGTTTATCGACAAACACCATATATTTT. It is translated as CASSLSTNTIYF.

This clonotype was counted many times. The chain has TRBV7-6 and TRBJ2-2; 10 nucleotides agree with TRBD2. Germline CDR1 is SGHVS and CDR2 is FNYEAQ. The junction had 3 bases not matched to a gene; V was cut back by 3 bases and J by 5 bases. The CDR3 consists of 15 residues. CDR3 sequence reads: CASSLSGRETGELFF. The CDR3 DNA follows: TGTGCCAGCAGCTTGAGCGGGAGGGAAACCGGGGAGCTGTTTTTT.

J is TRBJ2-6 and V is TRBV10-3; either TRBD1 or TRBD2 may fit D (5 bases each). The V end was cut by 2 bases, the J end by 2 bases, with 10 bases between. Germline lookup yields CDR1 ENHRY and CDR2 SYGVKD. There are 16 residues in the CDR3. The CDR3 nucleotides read TGTGCCATCAGTGAGAGTGTGGGGGCTGGGGCCAACGTCCTGACTTTC. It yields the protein CAISESVGAGANVLTF.

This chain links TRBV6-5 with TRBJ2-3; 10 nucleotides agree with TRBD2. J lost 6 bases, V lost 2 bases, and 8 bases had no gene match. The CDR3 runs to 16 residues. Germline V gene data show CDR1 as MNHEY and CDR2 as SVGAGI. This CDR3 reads CASSYTPAGGGDTQYF. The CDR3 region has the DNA TGTGCCAGCAGTTACACCCCAGCGGGAGGGGGGGATACGCAGTATTTT.

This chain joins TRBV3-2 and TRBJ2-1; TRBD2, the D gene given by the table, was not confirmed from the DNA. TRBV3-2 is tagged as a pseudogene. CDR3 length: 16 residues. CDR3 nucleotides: TGTGCCAGCAGCCCCCGACTAGCGAGGTCCTACAATGAGCAGTTCTTC. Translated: CASSPRLARSYNEQFF.

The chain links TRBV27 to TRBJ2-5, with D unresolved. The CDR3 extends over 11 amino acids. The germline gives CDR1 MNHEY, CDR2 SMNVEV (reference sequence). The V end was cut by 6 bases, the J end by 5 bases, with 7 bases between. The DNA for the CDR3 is TGTGCCAGCAGATCGGGCGAGACCCAGTACTTC. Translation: CASRSGETQYF.

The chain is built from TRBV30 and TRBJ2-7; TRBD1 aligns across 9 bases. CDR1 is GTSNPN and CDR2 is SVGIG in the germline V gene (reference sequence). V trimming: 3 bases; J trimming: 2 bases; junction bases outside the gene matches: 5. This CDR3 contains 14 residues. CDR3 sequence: CAWRGQGVAYEQYF. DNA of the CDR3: TGTGCCTGGAGGGGACAGGGTGTAGCCTACGAGCAGTACTTC.

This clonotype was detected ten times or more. The CDR3 is CASSAQQGSAEAFF. The CDR3 DNA is TGTGCCAGCAGTGCTCAGCAGGGTTCCGCTGAAGCTTTCTTT. V and J are TRBV2 and TRBJ1-1; maybe TRBD1 (5 bases). There are 14 residues in the CDR3. CDR1 is SNHLY and CDR2 is FYNNEI in the germline V gene. V shed 4 bases and J shed 6 bases, with 15 bases lying between them.

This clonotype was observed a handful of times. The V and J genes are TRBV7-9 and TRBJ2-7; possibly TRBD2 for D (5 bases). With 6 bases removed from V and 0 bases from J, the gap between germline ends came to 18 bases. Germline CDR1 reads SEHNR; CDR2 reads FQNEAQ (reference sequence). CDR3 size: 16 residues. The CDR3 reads CASSSIDGEVSYEQYF. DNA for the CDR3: TGTGCCAGCAGTTCGATTGACGGGGAAGTCTCCTACGAGCAGTACTTC. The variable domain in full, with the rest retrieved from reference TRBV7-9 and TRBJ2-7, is DTGVSQNPRHKITKRGQNVTFRCDPISEHNRLYWYRQTLGQGPEFLTYFQNEAQLEKSRLLSDRFSAERPKGSFSTLEIQRTEQGDSAMYLCASSSIDGEVSYEQYFGPGTRLTVT.

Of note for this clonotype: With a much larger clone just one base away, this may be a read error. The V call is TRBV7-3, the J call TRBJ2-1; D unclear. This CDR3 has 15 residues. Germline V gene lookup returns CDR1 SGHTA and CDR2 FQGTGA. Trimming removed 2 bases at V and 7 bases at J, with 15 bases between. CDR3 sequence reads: CASSLGARVKNEQFF. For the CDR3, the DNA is TGTGCCAGCAGCTTAGGTGCGAGAGTTAAGAATGAGCAGTTCTTC.

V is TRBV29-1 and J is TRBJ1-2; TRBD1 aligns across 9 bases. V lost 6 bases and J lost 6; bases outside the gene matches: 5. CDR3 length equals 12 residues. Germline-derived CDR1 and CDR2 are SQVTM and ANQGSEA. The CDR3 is CSVGTGGNGYTF. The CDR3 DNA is TGCAGCGTAGGAACAGGGGGCAATGGCTACACCTTC.

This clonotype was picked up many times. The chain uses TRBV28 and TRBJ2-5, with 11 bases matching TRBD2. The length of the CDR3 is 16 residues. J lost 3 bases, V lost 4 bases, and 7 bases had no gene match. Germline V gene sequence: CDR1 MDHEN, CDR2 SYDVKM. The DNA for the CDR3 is TGTGCCAGCAGTTCCTCCGGGACTAGCGGAGAAGAGACCCAGTACTTC. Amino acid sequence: CASSSSGTSGEETQYF.

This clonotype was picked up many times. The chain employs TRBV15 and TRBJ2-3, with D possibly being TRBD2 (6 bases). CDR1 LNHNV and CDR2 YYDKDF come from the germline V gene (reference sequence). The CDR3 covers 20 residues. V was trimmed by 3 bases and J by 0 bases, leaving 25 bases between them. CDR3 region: CATSRGGSGVRGLSTDTQYF. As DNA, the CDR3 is TGTGCCACCAGCAGGGGGGGTAGCGGAGTTCGGGGACTTAGCACAGATACGCAGTATTTT. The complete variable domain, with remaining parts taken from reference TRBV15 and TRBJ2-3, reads DAMVIQNPRYQVTQFGKPVTLSCSQTLNHNVMYWYQQKSSQAPKLLFHYYDKDFNNEADTPDNFQSRRPNTSFCFLDIRSPGLGDTAMYLCATSRGGSGVRGLSTDTQYFGPGTRLTVL.